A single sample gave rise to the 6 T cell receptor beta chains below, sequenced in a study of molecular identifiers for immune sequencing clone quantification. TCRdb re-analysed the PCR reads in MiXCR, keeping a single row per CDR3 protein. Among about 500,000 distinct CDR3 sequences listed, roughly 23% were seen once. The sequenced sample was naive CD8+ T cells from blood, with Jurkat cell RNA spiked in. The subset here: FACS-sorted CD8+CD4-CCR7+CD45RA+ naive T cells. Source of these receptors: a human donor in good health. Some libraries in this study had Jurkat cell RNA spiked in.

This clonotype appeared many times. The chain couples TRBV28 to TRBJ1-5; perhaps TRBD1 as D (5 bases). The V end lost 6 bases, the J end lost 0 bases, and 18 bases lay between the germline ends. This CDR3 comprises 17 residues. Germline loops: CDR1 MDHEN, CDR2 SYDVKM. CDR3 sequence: CASSLGRRVYSNQPQHF. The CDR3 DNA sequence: TGTGCCAGCAGCTTGGGACGGCGAGTCTATAGCAATCAGCCCCAGCATTTT.

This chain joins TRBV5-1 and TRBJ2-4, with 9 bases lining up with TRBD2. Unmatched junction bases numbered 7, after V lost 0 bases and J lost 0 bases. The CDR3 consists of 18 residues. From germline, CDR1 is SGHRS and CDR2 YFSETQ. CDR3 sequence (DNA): TGCGCCAGCAGCTTGGGGACTAGCGCTAGACTAGCCAAAAACATTCAGTACTTC. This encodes CASSLGTSARLAKNIQYF.

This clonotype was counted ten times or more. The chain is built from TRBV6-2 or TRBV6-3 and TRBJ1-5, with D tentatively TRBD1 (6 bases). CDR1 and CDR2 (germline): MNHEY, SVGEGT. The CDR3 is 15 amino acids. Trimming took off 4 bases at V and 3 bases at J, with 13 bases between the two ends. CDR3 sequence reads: CASSFRGIDNQPQHF. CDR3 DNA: TGTGCCAGCAGTTTCAGGGGAATTGACAATCAGCCCCAGCATTTT.

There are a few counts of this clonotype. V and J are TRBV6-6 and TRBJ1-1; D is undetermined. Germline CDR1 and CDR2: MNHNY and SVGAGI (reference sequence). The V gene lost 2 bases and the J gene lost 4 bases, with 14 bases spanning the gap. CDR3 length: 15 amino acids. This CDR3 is CASSYMRPGSTEAFF. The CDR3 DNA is TGTGCCAGCAGTTACATGCGGCCGGGGAGCACTGAAGCTTTCTTT.

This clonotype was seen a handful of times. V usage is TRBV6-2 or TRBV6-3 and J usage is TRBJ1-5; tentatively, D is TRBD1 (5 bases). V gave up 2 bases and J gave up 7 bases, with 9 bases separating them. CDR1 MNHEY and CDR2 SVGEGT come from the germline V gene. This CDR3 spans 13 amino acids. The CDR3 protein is CASSYGGWQPQHF. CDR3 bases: TGTGCCAGCAGTTACGGGGGTTGGCAGCCCCAGCATTTT.

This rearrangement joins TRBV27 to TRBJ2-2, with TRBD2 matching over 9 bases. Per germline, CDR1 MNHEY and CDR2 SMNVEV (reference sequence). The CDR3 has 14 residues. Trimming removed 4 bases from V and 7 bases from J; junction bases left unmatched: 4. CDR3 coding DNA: TGTGCCAGCAGTTCGGGACTAGCTGTCGGGGAGCTGTTTTTT. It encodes CASSSGLAVGELFF.